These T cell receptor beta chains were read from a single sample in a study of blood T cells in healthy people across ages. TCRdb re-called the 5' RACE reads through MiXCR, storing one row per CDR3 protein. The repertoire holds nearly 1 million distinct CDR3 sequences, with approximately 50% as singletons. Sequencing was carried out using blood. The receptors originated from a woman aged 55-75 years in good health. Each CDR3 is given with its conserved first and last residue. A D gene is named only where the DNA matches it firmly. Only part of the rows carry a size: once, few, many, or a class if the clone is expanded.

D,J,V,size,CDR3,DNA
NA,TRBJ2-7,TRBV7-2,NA,CASSLGGLDSPEQYF,TGTGCCAGCAGCTTAGGGGGTCTGGACAGTCCCGAGCAGTACTTC
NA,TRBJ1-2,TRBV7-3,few,CASSARDGYTF,TGTGCCAGCAGCGCTAGGGATGGCTACACCTTC
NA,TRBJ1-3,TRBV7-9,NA,CASSKVSSGNTIYF,TGTGCCAGCTCCAAAGTCTCTTCTGGAAACACCATATATTTT
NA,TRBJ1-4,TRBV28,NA,CASSLGQGRATNEKLFF,TGTGCCAGCAGTTTGGGGCAGGGCCGAGCAACTAATGAAAAACTGTTTTTT
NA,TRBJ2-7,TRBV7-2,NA,CASSSRGYSYEQYF,TGTGCCAGCAGCTCCAGGGGCTATTCCTACGAGCAGTACTTC
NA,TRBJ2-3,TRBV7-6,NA,CASSHLEGIPDTQYF,TGTGCCAGCAGCCACCTAGAGGGGATCCCAGATACGCAGTATTTT
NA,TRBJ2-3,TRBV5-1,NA,CASSLRTGVFTDTQYF,TGCGCCAGCAGCTTGCGGACGGGGGTCTTCACAGATACGCAGTATTTT
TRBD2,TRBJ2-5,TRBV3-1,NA,CASSRRGVRGSGQETQYF,TGTGCCAGCAGCCGCAGAGGGGTTCGCGGGAGTGGTCAAGAGACCCAGTACTTC
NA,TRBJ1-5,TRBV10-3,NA,CAISDGNHPQHF,TGTGCCATCAGTGACGGGAATCACCCCCAGCATTTT
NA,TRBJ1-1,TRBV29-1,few,CSVVGSGAGLFEAFF,TGCAGCGTTGTAGGGTCCGGGGCAGGGCTCTTTGAAGCTTTCTTT
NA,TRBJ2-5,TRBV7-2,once,CASSLVVTARGTAHQETQYF,TGTGCCAGCAGCTTAGTAGTGACGGCTCGGGGGACAGCGCACCAAGAGACCCAGTACTTC
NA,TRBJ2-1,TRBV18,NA,CASSRANIGNEQFF,TGTGCCAGCTCACGCGCGAACATAGGGAATGAGCAGTTCTTC
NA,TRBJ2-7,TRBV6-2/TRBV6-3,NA,CASSSIRAYEQYF,TGTGCCAGCAGCTCCATTAGGGCCTACGAGCAGTACTTC
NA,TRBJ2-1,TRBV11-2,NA,CASSLDEGVYNEQFF,TGTGCCAGCAGCTTAGATGAGGGGGTGTACAATGAGCAGTTCTTC
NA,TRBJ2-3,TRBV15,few,CATSRDPHDSASTDTQYF,TGTGCCACCAGCAGAGATCCCCATGACAGTGCTAGCACAGATACGCAGTATTTT
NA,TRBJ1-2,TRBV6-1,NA,CASSPGSEDYTF,TGTGCCAGCAGTCCGGGATCAGAGGACTACACCTTC
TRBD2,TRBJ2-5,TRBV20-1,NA,CSAQSGRLVMLETQYF,TGCAGTGCTCAAAGCGGGAGGCTTGTAATGCTGGAGACCCAGTACTTC
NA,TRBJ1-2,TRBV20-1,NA,CSARARGRGNYGYTF,TGCAGTGCTAGAGCGCGTGGCAGGGGTAACTATGGCTACACCTTC
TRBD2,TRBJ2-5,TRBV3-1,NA,CASSQRLAAGQETQYF,TGTGCCAGCAGCCAACGACTAGCGGCAGGACAAGAGACCCAGTACTTC
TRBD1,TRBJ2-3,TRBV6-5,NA,CASSYADRDLYF,TGTGCCAGCAGTTACGCGGACAGGGATTTGTATTTT
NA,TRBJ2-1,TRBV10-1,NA,CASSHLEFF,TGCGCCAGCAGTCACCTGGAGTTCTTC